These T cell receptor beta chains were read from a single sample in a study of shared clonotypes between healthy human individuals. Measured with immunoSEQ multiplex PCR; TCRdb has only the in-frame clones, and not every one. Of over 1.5 million clones listed, 95% to 99% are singletons. Input material: naive CD4+ T cells sorted from blood. The receptor source for this set is a man aged 25 to 40 in good health. The CDR3 runs from the conserved cysteine through the conserved F or W. The D gene is left open where the match is weak. Clone size is stated in some rows and not others, as once, few, many or a class when expanded.

V gene	J gene	D gene	clone size	CDR3 DNA	CDR3 protein
TRBV11-2	TRBJ2-5	-	-	TGTGCCAGCAGCCGCGGCGCAGGAGAGACCCAGTACTTC	CASSRGAGETQYF
TRBV20-1	TRBJ2-7	-	-	TGCAGTGCTATATTCGGCTACGAGCAGTACTTC	CSAIFGYEQYF
TRBV10-3	TRBJ2-2	TRBD2	-	TGTGCCATCAGGTCTCTAGCGGGAGCTACCGGGGAGCTGTTTTTT	CAIRSLAGATGELFF
TRBV9	TRBJ2-1	TRBD2	-	TGTGCCAGCAGCGTCGCGGGAGTGTCCTACAATGAGCAGTTCTTC	CASSVAGVSYNEQFF
TRBV27	TRBJ2-7	-	-	TGTGCCAGCAGTTTAGTGTGGGCACACGAGCAGTACTTC	CASSLVWAHEQYF
TRBV25-1	TRBJ1-3	-	-	TGTGCCAGCAGTGAATGGGGGAGCCTCTCTGGAAACACCATATATTTT	CASSEWGSLSGNTIYF
TRBV2	TRBJ2-1	-	-	TGTGCCAGCAGCGGTTGGGTGACTACGAGCGTGAATGAGCAGTTCTTC	CASSGWVTTSVNEQFF
TRBV15	TRBJ1-1	-	-	TGTGCCACCAGCACCATAGGGGGGGCCCCCACTGAAGCTTTCTTT	CATSTIGGAPTEAFF
TRBV5-1	TRBJ2-1	TRBD1	-	TGCGCCAGCAACCCGGGACAGGGGGGGCCCATATCCCAGTTCTTC	CASNPGQGGPISQFF
TRBV7-4	TRBJ2-7	-	-	TGTGCCAGCAGCTTAGACCCCTTAAAGTCTTCCGAGCAGTACTTC	CASSLDPLKSSEQYF
TRBV5-4	TRBJ2-7	TRBD2	-	TGTGCCAGCAGCGGAGCGAGCGGGAACCCCTACGAGCAGTACTTC	CASSGASGNPYEQYF
TRBV6-5	TRBJ2-7	-	-	TGTGCCAGCAGTGGAACGGACTTCTACGAGCAGTACTTC	CASSGTDFYEQYF
TRBV9	TRBJ1-5	-	-	TGTGCCAGCAGCGTGGACGGACGGTTAAATCAGCCCCAGCATTTT	CASSVDGRLNQPQHF
TRBV28	TRBJ2-7	-	-	TGTGCCAGCAGTTTAAGTTCCTACGAGCAGTACTTC	CASSLSSYEQYF
TRBV9	TRBJ2-1	-	-	TGTGCCAGCAGCCCTCATATTGGAGGAACCTACAATGAGCAGTTCTTC	CASSPHIGGTYNEQFF
TRBV15	TRBJ2-7	-	-	TGTGCCACCAGCAGAGCCGACAGAAAGCAGTACTTC	CATSRADRKQYF
TRBV7-9	TRBJ2-7	-	once	TGTGCCAGCAGCTTTAGTTCCTACGAGCAGTACTTC	CASSFSSYEQYF
TRBV7-2	TRBJ1-2	-	-	TGTGCCAGCAGCCCGGACAGCCAGGCTATAGCTGGCTACACCTTC	CASSPDSQAIAGYTF
TRBV10-3	TRBJ2-3	-	-	TGTGCCATCAGTGAATTGGAGAGCAGACCGATCACAGATACGCAGTATTTT	CAISELESRPITDTQYF
TRBV18	TRBJ1-2	-	-	TGTGCCAGCTCACCGGGAGGGATGGACGGCTACACCTTC	CASSPGGMDGYTF
TRBV21-1	TRBJ2-7	-	-	TGTGCCAGCAGCAAAGGGGTAGGGACTGAAGACTACGAGCAGTACTTC	CASSKGVGTEDYEQYF
TRBV12-2	TRBJ2-2	-	-	TGTGCAAGTCGCTTACGGCAGGGGGCCCCTCGGGGCACCGGGGAGCTGTTTTTT	CASRLRQGAPRGTGELFF
TRBV6-5	TRBJ2-6	-	-	TGTGCCAGCAAGACAGGAAGGGGGGCCAACGTCCTGACTTTC	CASKTGRGANVLTF
TRBV11-2	TRBJ1-1	TRBD1	-	TGTGCCAGCAGCTTAGGGACAGGGTTTTTGATGAACACTGAAGCTTTCTTT	CASSLGTGFLMNTEAFF
TRBV12-2	TRBJ2-7	-	-	TGTGCAAGTCGCTTAGCGGGGGTCCCCAGAAGTTCCTACGAGCAGTACTTC	CASRLAGVPRSSYEQYF
TRBV5-4	TRBJ2-5	-	-	TGTGCCAGCAGCTTAGAGGGGGTCAGGCAGACCCAGTACTTC	CASSLEGVRQTQYF
TRBV21-1	TRBJ2-5	-	-	TGTGCCAGCAGCAAAAAAAGCCCCTGTGGTAGGGATGGGCAAGAGACCCAGTACTTC	CASSKKSPCGRDGQETQYF
TRBV7-2	TRBJ2-7	TRBD2	-	TGTGCCAGCAGCTTACGGGAGGGGGGGACCTACGAGCAGTACTTC	CASSLREGGTYEQYF
TRBV7-9	TRBJ2-7	-	-	TGTGCCAGCAGCTTAGGGCTGGGGGGCAGGGGCCTGTACTTC	CASSLGLGGRGLYF
TRBV11-2	TRBJ1-2	-	-	TGTGCCAGCAGCCCCAACTTAGACTATGGCTACACCTTC	CASSPNLDYGYTF
TRBV2	TRBJ2-7	-	-	TGTGCCAGCAGGGCGGACAGAAGCGCCTACGAGCAGTACTTC	CASRADRSAYEQYF
TRBV13	TRBJ2-1	TRBD2	-	TGTGCCAGCCGAGCGGGAAGGGCTTACAATGAGCAGTTCTTC	CASRAGRAYNEQFF
TRBV9	TRBJ2-2	TRBD1	-	TGTGCCAGCAGCAAACAACCCGGGACAGGGGGAAGGGGTAGCACCGGGGAGCTGTTTTTT	CASSKQPGTGGRGSTGELFF
TRBV18	TRBJ2-3	TRBD1	-	TGTGCCAGCTCACCATCTGCCCAGGGGGTTGGAGATACGCAGTATTTT	CASSPSAQGVGDTQYF
TRBV7-9	TRBJ2-1	TRBD2	-	TGTGCCAGCAGCTCACTAGCGCCCAGCTCCTACAATGAGCAGTTCTTC	CASSSLAPSSYNEQFF
TRBV6-5	TRBJ2-1	-	-	TGTGCCAGCAGTTACTCTTTTAACCATGAGCAGTTCTTC	CASSYSFNHEQFF
TRBV6-6	TRBJ1-5	-	-	TGTGCCAGCAGTTACGGGAGTCAGCCCCAGCATTTT	CASSYGSQPQHF
TRBV6-5	TRBJ2-7	-	-	TGTGCCAGCAGACGAATAGGAGCCTCCTACGAGCAGTACTTC	CASRRIGASYEQYF